This is a list of T cell receptor beta chains from one sample in a study of memory CD4+ T cells and cytomegalovirus serostatus. Here immunoSEQ multiplex PCR was the method, and the copy in TCRdb shows in-frame clones only, minus some. The data contain about 60,000 clones, about 78% of them singletons. The sample taken for sequencing was memory CD4+ T cells from blood. The receptors shown here come from an adult in good health and CMV-seronegative. Some clones in this sample may be carry-over from other donors' samples. CDR3s include the opening cysteine and the closing phenylalanine or tryptophan. Fields, in order: clone size, V gene, J gene, D gene, CDR3 DNA, CDR3 protein. D genes are given only for firm matches. Size is omitted from some rows. Given values are once, few, many or a class for expanded clones.

-	TRBV6-6	TRBJ1-4	-	TGTGCCAGCAGCCTGCGTTCGGGGCGAGGGGTTGAAAAACTGTTTTTT	CASSLRSGRGVEKLFF
-	TRBV18	TRBJ2-2	-	TGTGCCAGCTCACCACCCGGGGCAGCCTACACCGGGGAGCTGTTTTTT	CASSPPGAAYTGELFF
-	TRBV5-5	TRBJ1-3	TRBD1	TGTGCCAGCAGCGCGTTCAGGGGGCCCTCTGGAAACACCATATATTTT	CASSAFRGPSGNTIYF
-	TRBV9	TRBJ2-1	-	TGTGCCAGCAGCGTAAGGGGGGACCTTTCCTACAATGAGCAGTTCTTC	CASSVRGDLSYNEQFF
-	TRBV2	TRBJ1-1	-	TGTGCCAGCAGTTCCGCCAGGATGAACACTGAAGCTTTCTTT	CASSSARMNTEAFF
-	TRBV28	TRBJ1-5	TRBD1	TGTGCCAGCAGTCTCCATAAGACAGGGCCACATCAGCCCCAGCATTTT	CASSLHKTGPHQPQHF
-	TRBV21-1	TRBJ2-2	-	TGTGCCAGCAGCAAGGCACTTATCGGGTCCGGGGAGCTGTTTTTT	CASSKALIGSGELFF
few	TRBV20-1	TRBJ2-5	-	TGCAGTGCTAGGCCCCAAGAGACCCAGTACTTC	CSARPQETQYF
few	TRBV10-2	TRBJ1-1	-	TGCGCCAGCAGTACAGAAGTCGGCACTGAAGCTTTCTTT	CASSTEVGTEAFF
-	TRBV10-3	TRBJ1-2	-	TGTGCCATCAGCGAGCACGGTGCTAACTATGGCTACACCTTC	CAISEHGANYGYTF
-	TRBV19	TRBJ2-5	-	TGTGCCAGTAGTATAGTCGGCTATGGGCCGAAGACCCAGTACTTC	CASSIVGYGPKTQYF